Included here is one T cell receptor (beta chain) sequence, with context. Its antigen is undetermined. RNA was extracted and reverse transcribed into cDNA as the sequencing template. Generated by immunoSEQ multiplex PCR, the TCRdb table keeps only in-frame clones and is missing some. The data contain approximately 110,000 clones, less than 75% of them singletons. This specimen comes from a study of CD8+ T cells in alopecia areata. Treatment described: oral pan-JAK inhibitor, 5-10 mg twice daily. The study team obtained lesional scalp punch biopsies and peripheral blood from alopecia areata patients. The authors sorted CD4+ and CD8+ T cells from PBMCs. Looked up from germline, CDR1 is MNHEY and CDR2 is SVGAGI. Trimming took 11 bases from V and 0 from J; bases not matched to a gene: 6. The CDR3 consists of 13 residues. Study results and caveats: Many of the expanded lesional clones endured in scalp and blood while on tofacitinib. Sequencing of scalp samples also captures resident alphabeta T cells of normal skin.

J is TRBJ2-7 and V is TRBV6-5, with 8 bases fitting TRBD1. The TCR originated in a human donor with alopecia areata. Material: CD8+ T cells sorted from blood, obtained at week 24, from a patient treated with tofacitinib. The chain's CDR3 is CAVQGESSYEQYF. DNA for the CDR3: TGTGCCGTACAGGGGGAGAGCTCCTACGAGCAGTACTTC.